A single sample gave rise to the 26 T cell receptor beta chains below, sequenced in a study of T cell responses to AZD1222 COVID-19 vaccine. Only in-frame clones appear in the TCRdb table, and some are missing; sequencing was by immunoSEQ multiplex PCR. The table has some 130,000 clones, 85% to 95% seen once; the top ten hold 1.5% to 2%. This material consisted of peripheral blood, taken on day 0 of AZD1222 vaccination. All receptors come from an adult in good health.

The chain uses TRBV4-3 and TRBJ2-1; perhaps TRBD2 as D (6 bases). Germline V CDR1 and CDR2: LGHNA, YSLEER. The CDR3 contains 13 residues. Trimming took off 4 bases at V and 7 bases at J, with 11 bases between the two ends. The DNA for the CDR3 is TGCGCCAGCAGCCCCCCCGGGGGAAATGAGCAGTTCTTC. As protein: CASSPPGGNEQFF.

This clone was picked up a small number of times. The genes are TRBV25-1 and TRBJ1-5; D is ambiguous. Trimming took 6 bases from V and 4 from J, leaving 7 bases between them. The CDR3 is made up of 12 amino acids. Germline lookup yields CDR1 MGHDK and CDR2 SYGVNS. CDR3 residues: CASSLGNQPQHF. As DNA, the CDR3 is TGTGCCAGCAGCCTCGGGAATCAGCCCCAGCATTTT.

The CDR3 reads CASSLGPDSWELFF. CDR3 nucleotide sequence: TGTGCCAGCAGCTTAGGCCCGGACAGCTGGGAGCTGTTTTTT. The chain carries TRBV11-2 and TRBJ2-2, with D perhaps TRBD1 (6 bases). There are 14 residues in the CDR3. The V end was cut by 1 base, the J end by 9 bases, with 12 bases between. Germline V gene lookup returns CDR1 SGHAT and CDR2 FQNNGV. The full variable domain, rest sourced from reference TRBV11-2 and TRBJ2-2, is EAGVAQSPRYKIIEKRQSVAFWCNPISGHATLYWYQQILGQGPKLLIQFQNNGVVDDSQLPKDRFSAERLKGVDSTLKIQPAKLEDSAVYLCASSLGPDSWELFFGEGSRLTVL.

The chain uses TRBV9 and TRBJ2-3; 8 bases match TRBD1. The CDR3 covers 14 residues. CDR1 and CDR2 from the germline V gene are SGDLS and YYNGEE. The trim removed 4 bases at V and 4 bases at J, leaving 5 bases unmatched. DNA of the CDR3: TGTGCCAGCAGCCTCGGACAGGGACCAGATACGCAGTATTTT. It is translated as CASSLGQGPDTQYF.

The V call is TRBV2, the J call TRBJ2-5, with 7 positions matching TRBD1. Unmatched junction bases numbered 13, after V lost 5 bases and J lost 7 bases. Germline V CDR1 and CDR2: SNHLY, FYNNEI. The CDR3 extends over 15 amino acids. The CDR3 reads CASSTMDRRSVTQYF. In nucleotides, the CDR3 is TGTGCCAGCAGTACCATGGACAGGAGGAGCGTGACCCAGTACTTC.

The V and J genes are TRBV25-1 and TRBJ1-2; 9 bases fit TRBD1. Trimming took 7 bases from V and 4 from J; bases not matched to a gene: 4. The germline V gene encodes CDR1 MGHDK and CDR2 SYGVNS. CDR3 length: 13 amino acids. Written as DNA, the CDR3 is TGTGCCAGCACCGGACAGGGGTCCTATGGCTACACCTTC. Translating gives CASTGQGSYGYTF.

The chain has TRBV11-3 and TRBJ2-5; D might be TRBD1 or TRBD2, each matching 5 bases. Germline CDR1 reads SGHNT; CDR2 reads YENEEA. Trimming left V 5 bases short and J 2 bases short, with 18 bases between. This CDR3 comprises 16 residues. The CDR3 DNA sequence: TGTGCCAGCAGCCCTCACGGGGCTCAGAGGCAAGAGACCCAGTACTTC. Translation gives CASSPHGAQRQETQYF.

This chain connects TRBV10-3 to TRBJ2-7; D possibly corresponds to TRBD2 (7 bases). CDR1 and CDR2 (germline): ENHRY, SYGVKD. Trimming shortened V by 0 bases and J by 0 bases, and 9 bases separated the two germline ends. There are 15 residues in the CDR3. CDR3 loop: CAISESGGPSYEQYF. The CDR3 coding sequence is TGTGCCATCAGTGAGTCGGGGGGGCCCTCCTACGAGCAGTACTTC.

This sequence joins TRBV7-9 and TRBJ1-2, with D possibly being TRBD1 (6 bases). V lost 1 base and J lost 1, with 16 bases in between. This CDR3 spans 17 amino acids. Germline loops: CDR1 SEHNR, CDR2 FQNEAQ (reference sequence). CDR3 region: CASSLDKTGLYNYGYTF. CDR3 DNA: TGTGCCAGCAGCTTAGACAAGACAGGACTATATAACTATGGCTACACCTTC.

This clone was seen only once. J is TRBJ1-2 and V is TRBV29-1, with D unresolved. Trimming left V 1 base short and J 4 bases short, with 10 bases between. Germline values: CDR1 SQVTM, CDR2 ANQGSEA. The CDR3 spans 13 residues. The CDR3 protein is CSVEARLSYGYTF. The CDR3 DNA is TGCAGCGTTGAAGCACGGCTGAGCTATGGCTACACCTTC.

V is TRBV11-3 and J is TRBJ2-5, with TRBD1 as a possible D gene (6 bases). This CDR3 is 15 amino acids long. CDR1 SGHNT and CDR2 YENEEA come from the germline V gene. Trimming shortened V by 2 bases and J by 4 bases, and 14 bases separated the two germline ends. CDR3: CASSLSRGLGETQYF. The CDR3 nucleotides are TGTGCCAGCAGCTTATCCAGGGGTTTGGGAGAGACCCAGTACTTC. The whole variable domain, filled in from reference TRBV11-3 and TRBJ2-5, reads EAGVVQSPRYKIIEKKQPVAFWCNPISGHNTLYWYLQNLGQGPELLIRYENEEAVDDSQLPKDRFSAERLKGVDSTLKIQPAELGDSAVYLCASSLSRGLGETQYFGPGTRLLVL.

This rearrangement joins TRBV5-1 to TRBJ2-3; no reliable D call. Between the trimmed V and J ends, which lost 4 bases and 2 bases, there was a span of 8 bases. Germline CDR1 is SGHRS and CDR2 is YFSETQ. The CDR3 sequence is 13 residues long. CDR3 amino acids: CASSVRDTDTQYF. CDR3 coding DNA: TGCGCCAGCAGCGTCCGTGACACAGATACGCAGTATTTT.

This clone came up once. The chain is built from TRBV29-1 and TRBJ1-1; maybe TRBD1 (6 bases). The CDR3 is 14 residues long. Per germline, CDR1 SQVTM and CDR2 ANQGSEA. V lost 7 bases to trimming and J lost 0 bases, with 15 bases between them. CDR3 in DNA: TGCAGCGCCGGGGGTTCAGGGGTGAACACTGAAGCTTTCTTT. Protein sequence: CSAGGSGVNTEAFF. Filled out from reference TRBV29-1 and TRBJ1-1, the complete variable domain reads SAVISQKPSRDICQRGTSLTIQCQVDSQVTMMFWYRQQPGQSLTLIATANQGSEATYESGFVIDKFPISRPNLTFSTLTVSNMSPEDSSIYLCSAGGSGVNTEAFFGQGTRLTVV.

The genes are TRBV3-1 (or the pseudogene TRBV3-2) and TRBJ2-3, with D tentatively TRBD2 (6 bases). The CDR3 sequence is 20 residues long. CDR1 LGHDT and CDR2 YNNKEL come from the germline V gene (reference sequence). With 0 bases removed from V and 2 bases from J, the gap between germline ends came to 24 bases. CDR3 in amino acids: CASSQEWSAGRNVDTDTQYF. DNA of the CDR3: TGTGCCAGCAGCCAAGAGTGGTCAGCGGGCAGAAACGTTGACACAGATACGCAGTATTTT.

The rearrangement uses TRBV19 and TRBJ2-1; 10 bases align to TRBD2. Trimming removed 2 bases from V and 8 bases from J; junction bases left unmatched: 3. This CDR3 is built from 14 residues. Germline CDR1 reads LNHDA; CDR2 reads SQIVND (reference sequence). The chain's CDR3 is CASSISGRAHEQFF. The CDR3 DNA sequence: TGTGCCAGTAGTATAAGCGGGAGGGCCCATGAGCAGTTCTTC.

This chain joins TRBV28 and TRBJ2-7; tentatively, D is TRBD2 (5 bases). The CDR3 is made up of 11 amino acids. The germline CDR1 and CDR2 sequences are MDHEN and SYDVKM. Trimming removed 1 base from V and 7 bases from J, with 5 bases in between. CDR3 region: CASSLSGEQYF. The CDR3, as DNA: TGTGCCAGCAGTTTATCGGGGGAGCAGTACTTC. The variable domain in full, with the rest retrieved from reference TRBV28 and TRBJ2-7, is DVKVTQSSRYLVKRTGEKVFLECVQDMDHENMFWYRQDPGLGLRLIYFSYDVKMKEKGDIPEGYSVSREKKERFSLILESASTNQTSMYLCASSLSGEQYFGPGTRLTVT.

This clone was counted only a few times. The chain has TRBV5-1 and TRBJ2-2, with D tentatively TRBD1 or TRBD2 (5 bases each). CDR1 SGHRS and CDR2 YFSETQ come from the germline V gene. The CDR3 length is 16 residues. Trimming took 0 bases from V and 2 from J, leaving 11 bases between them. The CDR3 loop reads CASSLAEGRNTGELFF. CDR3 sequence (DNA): TGCGCCAGCAGCTTGGCCGAGGGGCGCAACACCGGGGAGCTGTTTTTT.

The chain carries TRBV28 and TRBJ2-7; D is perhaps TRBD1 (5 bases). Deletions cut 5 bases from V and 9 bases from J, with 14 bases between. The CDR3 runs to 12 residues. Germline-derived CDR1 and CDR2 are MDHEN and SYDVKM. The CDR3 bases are TGTGCCAGCAGTCCCCGACAGTCTGGGCAGTACTTC. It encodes CASSPRQSGQYF.

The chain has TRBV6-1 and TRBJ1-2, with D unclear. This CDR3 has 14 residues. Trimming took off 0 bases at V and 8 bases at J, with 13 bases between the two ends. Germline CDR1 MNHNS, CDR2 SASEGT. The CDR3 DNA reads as TGTGCCAGCAGTGAAGCGTGGCAGGAGCAGGGCTACACCTTC. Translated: CASSEAWQEQGYTF.

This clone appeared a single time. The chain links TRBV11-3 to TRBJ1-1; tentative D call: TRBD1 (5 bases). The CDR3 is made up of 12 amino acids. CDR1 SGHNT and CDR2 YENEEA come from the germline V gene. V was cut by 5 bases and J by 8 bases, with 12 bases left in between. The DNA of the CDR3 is TGTGCCAGCAGCCCGGGGCCGGGGGAAGCTTTCTTT. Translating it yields CASSPGPGEAFF.

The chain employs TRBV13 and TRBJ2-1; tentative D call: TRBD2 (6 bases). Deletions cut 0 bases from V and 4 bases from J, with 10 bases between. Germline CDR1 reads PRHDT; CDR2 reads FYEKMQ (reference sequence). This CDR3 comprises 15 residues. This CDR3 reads CASSLGRGAYNEQFF. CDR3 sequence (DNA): TGTGCCAGCAGCTTAGGCCGCGGGGCATACAATGAGCAGTTCTTC. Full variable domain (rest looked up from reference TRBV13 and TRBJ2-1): AAGVIQSPRHLIKEKRETATLKCYPIPRHDTVYWYQQGPGQDPQFLISFYEKMQSDKGSIPDRFSAQQFSDYHSELNMSSLELGDSALYFCASSLGRGAYNEQFFGPGTRLTVL.

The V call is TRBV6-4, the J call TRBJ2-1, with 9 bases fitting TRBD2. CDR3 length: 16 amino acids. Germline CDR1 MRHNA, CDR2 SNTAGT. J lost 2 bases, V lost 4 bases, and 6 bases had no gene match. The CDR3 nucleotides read TGTGCCAGCAGTGCGGGTAGCGGGGGTACCTACAATGAGCAGTTCTTC. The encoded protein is CASSAGSGGTYNEQFF.

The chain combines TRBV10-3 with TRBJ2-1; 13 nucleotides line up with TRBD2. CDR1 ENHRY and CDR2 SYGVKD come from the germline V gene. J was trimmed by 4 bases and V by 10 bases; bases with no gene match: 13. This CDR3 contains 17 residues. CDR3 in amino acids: CATTGTSGEGGYNEQFF. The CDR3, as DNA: TGTGCCACCACCGGGACTAGCGGGGAGGGAGGGTACAATGAGCAGTTCTTC.

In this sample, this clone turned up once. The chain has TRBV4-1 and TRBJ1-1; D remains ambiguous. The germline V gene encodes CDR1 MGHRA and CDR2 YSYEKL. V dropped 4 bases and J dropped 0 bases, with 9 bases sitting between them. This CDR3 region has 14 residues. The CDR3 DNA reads TGCGCCAGCAGCCGATCGACGGTGAACACTGAAGCTTTCTTT. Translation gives CASSRSTVNTEAFF.

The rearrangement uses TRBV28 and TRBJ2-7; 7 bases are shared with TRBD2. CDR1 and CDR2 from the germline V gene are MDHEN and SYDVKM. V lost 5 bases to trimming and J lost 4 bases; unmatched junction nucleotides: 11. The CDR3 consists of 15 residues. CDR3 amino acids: CASSPLARGTYEQYF. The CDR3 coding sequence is TGTGCCAGCAGTCCACTCGCGCGGGGGACGTACGAGCAGTACTTC. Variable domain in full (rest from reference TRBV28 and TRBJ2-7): DVKVTQSSRYLVKRTGEKVFLECVQDMDHENMFWYRQDPGLGLRLIYFSYDVKMKEKGDIPEGYSVSREKKERFSLILESASTNQTSMYLCASSPLARGTYEQYFGPGTRLTVT.

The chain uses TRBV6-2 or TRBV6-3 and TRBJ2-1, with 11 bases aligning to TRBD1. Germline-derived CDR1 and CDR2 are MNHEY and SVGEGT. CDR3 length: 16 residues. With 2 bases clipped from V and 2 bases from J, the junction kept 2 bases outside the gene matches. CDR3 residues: CASSYEGQGAYNEQFF. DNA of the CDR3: TGTGCCAGCAGTTACGAGGGACAGGGGGCCTACAATGAGCAGTTCTTC.